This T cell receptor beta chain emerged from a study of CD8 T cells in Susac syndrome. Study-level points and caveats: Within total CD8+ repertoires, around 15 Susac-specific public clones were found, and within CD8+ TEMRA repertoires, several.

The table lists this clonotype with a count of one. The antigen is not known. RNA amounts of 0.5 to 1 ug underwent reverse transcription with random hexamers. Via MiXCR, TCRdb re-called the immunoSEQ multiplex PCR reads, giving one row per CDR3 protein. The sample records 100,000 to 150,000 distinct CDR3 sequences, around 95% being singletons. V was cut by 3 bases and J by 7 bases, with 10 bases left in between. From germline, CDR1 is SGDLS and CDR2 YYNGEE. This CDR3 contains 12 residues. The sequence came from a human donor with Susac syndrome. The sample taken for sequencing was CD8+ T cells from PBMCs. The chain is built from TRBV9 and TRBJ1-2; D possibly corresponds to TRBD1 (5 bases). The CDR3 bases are TGTGCCAGCAGCGCTGGGGCAGGTGGCTACACCTTC. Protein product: CASSAGAGGYTF.